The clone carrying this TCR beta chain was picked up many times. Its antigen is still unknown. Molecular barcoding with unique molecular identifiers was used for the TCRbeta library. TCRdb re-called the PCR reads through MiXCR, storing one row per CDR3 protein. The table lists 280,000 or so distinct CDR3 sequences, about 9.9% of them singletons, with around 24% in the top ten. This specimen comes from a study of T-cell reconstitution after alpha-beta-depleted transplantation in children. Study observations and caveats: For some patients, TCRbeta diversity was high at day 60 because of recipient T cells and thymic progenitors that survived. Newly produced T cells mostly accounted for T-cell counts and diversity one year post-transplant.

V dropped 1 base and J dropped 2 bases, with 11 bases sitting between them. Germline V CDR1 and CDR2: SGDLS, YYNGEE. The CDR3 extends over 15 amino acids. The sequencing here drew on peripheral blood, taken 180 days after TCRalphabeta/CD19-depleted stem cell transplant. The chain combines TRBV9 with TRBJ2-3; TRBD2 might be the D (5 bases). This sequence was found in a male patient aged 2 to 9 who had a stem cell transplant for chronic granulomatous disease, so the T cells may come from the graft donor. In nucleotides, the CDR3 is TGTGCCAGCAGCGTAACAGCGGAGCACACAGATACGCAGTATTTT. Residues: CASSVTAEHTDTQYF.